This T cell receptor (beta chain) was captured in a study of technical replicates of blood from several donors. Profiled with immunoSEQ multiplex PCR; TCRdb holds only in-frame clones, not every one. The sample contains tens of thousands of clones, approximately 90% of which appear only once. The germline V and J ends were trimmed by 2 bases and 8 bases, with 13 bases remaining between them. This CDR3 has 13 residues. The germline V gene encodes CDR1 GTSNPN and CDR2 SVGIG (reference sequence). This TCR came from a human donor in good health. Some clones in this sample may be carry-over from other donors' samples. V and J are TRBV30 and TRBJ1-3; weak D call: TRBD1 (5 bases). Material: PBMCs. This CDR3 is CAWSRGAGDTIYF. In DNA form, the CDR3 reads TGTGCCTGGAGTAGAGGGGCGGGAGACACCATATATTTT.